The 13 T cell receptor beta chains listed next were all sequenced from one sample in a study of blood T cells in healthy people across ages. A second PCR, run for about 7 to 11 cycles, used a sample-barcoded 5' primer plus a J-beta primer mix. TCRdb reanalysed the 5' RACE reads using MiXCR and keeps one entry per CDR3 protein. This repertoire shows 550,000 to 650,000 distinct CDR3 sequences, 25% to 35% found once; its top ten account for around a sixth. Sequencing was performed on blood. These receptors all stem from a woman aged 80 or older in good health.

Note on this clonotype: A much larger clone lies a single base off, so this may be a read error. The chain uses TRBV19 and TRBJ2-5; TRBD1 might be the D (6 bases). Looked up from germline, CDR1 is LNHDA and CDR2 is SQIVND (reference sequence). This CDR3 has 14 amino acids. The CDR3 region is CVSSIRDTAETQYF. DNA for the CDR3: TGTGTCAGTAGTATTCGGGACACCGCAGAGACCCAGTACTTC. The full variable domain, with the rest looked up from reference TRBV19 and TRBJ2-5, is DGGITQSPKYLFRKEGQNVTLSCEQNLNHDAMYWYRQDPGQGLRLIYYSQIVNDFQKGDIAEGYSVSREKKESFPLTVTSAQKNPTAFYLCVSSIRDTAETQYFGPGTRLLVL.

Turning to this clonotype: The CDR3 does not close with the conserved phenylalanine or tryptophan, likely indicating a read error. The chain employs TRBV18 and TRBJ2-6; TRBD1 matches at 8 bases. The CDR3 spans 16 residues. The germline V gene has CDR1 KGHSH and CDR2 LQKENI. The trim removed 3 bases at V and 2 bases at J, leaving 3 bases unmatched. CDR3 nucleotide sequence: TGTGCCAGCTCACCCCGGACAGGGACTGGGGCCAACGTCCTGACTTGC. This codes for CASSPRTGTGANVLTC.

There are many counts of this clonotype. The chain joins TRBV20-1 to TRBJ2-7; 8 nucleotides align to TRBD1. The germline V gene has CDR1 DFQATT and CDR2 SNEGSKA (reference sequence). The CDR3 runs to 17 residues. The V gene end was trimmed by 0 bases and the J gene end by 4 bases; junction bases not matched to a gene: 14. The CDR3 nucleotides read TGCAGTGCTAGAGATCTGGTGACAGGGGAGGTTTCTTACGAGCAGTACTTC. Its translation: CSARDLVTGEVSYEQYF.

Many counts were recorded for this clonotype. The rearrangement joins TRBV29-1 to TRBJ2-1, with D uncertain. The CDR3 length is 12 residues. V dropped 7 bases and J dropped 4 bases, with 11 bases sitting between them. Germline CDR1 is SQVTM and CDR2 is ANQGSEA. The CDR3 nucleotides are TGCAGCGACCGACAAGGTTACAATGAGCAGTTCTTC. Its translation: CSDRQGYNEQFF.

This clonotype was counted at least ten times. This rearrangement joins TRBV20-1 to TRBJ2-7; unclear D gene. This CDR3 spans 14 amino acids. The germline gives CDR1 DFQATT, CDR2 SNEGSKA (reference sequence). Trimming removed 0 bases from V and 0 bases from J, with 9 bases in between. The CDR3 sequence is CSARETVTSYEQYF. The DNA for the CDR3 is TGCAGTGCTAGAGAAACAGTAACCTCCTACGAGCAGTACTTC.

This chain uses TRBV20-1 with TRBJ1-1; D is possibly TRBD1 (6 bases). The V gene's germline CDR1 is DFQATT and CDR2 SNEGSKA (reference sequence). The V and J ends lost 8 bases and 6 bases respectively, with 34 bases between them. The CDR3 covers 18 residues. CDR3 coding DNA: TGCAGTACCTTAGGGCCAGCCGCGGGGGCCCTGACGGGGGCTGAAGCTTTCTTT. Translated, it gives CSTLGPAAGALTGAEAFF.

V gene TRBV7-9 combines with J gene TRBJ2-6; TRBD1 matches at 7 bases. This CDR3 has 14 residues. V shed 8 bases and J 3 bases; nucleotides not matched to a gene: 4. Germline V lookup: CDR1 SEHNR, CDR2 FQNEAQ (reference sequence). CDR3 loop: CASGTVVGANVLTF. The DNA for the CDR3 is TGTGCCAGCGGGACAGTGGTTGGGGCCAACGTCCTGACTTTC. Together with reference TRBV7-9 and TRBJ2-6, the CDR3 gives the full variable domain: DTGVSQNPRHKITKRGQNVTFRCDPISEHNRLYWYRQTLGQGPEFLTYFQNEAQLEKSRLLSDRFSAERPKGSFSTLEIQRTEQGDSAMYLCASGTVVGANVLTFGAGSRLTVL.

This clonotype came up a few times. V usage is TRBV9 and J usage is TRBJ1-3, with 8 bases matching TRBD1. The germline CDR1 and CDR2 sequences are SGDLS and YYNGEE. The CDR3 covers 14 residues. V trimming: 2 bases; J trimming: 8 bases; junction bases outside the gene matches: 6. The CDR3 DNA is TGTGCCAGCAGCGTCCGGACAGGGAGGGACACCATATATTTT. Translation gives CASSVRTGRDTIYF. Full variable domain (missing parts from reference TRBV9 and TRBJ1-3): DSGVTQTPKHLITATGQRVTLRCSPRSGDLSVYWYQQSLDQGLQFLIQYYNGEERAKGNILERFSAQQFPDLHSELNLSSLELGDSALYFCASSVRTGRDTIYFGEGSWLTVV.

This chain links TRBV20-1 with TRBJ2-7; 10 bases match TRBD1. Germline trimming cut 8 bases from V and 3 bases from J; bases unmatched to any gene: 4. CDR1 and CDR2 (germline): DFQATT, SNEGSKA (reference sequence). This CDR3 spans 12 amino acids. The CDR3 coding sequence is TGCAGTCGGACAGGGGGAAGCTACGAGCAGTACTTC. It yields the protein CSRTGGSYEQYF.

In DNA, the CDR3 is TGTGCCAGCAGTTTAGAGGATCAGCCCCAGCATTTT. Amino acids: CASSLEDQPQHF. The chain couples TRBV28 to TRBJ1-5; no clear D. The germline V gene has CDR1 MDHEN and CDR2 SYDVKM. The V end lost 2 bases, the J end lost 5 bases, and 4 bases lay between the germline ends. The CDR3 sequence is 12 residues long.

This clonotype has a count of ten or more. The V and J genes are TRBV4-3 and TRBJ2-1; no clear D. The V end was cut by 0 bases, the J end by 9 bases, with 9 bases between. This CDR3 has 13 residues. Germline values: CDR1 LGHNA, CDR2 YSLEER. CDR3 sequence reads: CASSQDRKSEQFF. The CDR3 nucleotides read TGCGCCAGCAGCCAAGATCGGAAGAGTGAGCAGTTCTTC.

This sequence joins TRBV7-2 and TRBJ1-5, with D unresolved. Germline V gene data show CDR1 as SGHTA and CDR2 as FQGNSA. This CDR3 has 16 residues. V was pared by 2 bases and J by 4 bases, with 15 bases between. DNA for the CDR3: TGTGCCAGCAGCTTATTTCCCGGGATGGGGAATCAGCCCCAGCATTTT. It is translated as CASSLFPGMGNQPQHF.

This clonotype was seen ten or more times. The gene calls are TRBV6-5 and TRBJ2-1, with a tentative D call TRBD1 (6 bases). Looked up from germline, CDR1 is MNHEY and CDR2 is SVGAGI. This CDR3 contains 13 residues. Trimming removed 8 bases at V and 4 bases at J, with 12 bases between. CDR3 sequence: CASGGLGYNEQFF. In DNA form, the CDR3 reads TGTGCCAGCGGGGGCCTGGGATACAATGAGCAGTTCTTC.